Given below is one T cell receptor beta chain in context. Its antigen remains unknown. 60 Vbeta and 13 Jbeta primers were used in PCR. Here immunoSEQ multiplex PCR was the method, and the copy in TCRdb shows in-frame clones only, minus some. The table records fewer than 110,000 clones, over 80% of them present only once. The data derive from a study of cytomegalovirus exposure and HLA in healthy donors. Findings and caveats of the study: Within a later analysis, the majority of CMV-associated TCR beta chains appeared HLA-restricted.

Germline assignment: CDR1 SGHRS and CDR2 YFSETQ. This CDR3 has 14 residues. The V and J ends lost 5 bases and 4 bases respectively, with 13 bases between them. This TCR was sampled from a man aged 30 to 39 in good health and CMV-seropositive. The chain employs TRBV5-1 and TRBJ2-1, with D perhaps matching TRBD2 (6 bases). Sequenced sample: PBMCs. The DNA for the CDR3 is TGCGCCAGCAGAACGGAGGGGATGTACAATGAGCAGTTCTTC. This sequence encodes CASRTEGMYNEQFF.